This TCR beta chain is drawn from a study of tumor and adjacent non-tumor tissue in lung cancer. Study at large: Aged about 30 to 76 years, patients included about 11 men and a few women with stage I to III disease.

The library came from three nested PCR rounds adapted from ARM-PCR protocols. Each CDR3 protein gets one entry after TCRdb re-called the multiplex PCR reads with MiXCR. The sample lists around 99,000 distinct CDR3 sequences, roughly two thirds occurring once. The CDR3 has 12 residues if both end residues are counted. Germline assignment: CDR1 SGHNT and CDR2 YYREEE (reference sequence). The template was RNA from unsorted bulk tissue. This non-tumor lung sample came from over 3 cm beyond the tumor edge. Newly diagnosed lung cancer patients had thoracic surgery in China, August–late 2014, without prior chemotherapy. Concerning this clonotype itself: No conserved phenylalanine or tryptophan ends this CDR3, so it is likely a read error. The DNA is left out, because the CDR3 cannot be placed on it with certainty; the CDR3 is given as TCRdb lists it.

The receptor was derived from a man in his 60s with non-small cell lung cancer. Sample: distant non-tumor lung tissue. The chain employs TRBV5-4 and TRBJ2-1. CDR3: CASSLGDNELFL.